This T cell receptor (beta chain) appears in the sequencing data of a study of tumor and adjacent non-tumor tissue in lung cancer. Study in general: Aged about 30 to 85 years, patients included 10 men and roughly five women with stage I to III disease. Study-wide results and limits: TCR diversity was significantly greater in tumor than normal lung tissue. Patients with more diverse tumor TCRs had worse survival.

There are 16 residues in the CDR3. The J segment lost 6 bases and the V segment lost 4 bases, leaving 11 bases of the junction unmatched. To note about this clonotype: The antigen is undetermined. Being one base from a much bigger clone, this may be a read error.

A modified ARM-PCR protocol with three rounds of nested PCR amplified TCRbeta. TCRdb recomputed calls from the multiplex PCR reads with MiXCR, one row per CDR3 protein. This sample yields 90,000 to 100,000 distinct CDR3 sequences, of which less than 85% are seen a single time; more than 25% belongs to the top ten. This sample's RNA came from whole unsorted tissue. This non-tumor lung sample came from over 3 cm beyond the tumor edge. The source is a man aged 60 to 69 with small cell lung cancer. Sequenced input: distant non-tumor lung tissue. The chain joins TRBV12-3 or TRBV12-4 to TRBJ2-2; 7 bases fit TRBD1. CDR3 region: CASSSPGQWKAGELFF. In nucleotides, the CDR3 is TGTGCCAGCAGTTCGCCGGGACAGTGGAAGGCCGGGGAGCTGTTTTTT.